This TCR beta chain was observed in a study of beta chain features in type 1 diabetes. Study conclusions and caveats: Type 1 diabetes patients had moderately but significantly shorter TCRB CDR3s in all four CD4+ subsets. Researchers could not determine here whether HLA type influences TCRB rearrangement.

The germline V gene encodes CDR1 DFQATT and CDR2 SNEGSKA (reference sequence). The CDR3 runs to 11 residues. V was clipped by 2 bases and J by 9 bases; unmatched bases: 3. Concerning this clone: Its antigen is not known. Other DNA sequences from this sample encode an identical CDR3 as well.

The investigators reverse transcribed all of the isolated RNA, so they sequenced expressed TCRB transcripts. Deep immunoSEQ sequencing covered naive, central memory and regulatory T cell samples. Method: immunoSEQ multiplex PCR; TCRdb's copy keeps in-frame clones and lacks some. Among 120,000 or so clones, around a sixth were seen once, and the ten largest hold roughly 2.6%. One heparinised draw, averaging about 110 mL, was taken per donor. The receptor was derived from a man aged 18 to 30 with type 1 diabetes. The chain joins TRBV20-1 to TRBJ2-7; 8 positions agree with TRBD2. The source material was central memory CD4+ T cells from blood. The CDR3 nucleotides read TGCAGTGCTAGAAGGGCGGGAGGGCAGTACTTC. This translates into CSARRAGGQYF.